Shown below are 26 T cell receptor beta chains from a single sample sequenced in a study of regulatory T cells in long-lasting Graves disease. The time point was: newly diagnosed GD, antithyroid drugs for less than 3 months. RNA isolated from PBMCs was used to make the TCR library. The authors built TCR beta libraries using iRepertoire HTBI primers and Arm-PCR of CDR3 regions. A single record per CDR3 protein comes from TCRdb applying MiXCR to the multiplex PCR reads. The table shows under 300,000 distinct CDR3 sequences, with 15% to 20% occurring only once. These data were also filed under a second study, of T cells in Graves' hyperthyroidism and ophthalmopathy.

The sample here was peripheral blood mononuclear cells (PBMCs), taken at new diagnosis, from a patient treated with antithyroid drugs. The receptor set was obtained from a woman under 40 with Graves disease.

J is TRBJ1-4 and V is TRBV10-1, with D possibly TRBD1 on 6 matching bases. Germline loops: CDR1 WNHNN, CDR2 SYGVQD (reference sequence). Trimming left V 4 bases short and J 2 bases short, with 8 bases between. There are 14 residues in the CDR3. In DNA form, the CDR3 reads TGCGCCAGCAGTGGAGGGGGGACTAATGAAAAACTGTTTTTT. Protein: CASSGGGTNEKLFF.

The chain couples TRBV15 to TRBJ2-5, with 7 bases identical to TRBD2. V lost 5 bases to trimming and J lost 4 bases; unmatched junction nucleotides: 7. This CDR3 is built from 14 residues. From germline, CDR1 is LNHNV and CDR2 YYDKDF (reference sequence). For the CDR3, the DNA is TGTGCCACCAGCCGTAGGGGAGGGTTAGAGACCCAGTACTTC. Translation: CATSRRGGLETQYF. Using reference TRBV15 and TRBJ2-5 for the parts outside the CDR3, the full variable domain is DAMVIQNPRYQVTQFGKPVTLSCSQTLNHNVMYWYQQKSSQAPKLLFHYYDKDFNNEADTPDNFQSRRPNTSFCFLDIRSPGLGDTAMYLCATSRRGGLETQYFGPGTRLLVL.

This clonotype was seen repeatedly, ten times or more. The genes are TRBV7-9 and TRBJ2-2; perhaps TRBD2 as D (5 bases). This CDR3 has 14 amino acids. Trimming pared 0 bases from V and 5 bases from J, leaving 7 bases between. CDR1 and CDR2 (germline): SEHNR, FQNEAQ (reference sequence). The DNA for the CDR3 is TGTGCCAGCAGCTTAGCCACGGGAACCGGGGAGCTGTTTTTT. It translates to CASSLATGTGELFF.

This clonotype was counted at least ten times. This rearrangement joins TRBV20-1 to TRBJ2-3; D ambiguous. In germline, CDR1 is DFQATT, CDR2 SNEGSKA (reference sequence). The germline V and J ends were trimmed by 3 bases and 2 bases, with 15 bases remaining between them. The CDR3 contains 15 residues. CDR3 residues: CSASKVFTPTDTQYF. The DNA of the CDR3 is TGCAGTGCTAGTAAAGTTTTCACCCCCACAGATACGCAGTATTTT.

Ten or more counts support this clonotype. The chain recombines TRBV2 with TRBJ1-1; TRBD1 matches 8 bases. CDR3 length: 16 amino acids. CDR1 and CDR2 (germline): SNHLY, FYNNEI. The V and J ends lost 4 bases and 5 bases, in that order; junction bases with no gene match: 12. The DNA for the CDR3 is TGTGCCAGCAGTGGGGTTCGCCAGGGGGCAAGGACTGAAGCTTTCTTT. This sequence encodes CASSGVRQGARTEAFF. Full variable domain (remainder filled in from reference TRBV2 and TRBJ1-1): EPEVTQTPSHQVTQMGQEVILRCVPISNHLYFYWYRQILGQKVEFLVSFYNNEISEKSEIFDDQFSVERPDGSNFTLKIRSTKLEDSAMYFCASSGVRQGARTEAFFGQGTRLTVV.

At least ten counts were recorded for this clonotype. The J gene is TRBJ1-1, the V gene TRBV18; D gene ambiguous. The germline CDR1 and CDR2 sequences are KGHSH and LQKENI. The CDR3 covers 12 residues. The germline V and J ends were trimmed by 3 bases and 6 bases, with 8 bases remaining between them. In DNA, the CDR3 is TGTGCCAGCTCACCTCCTTCGTCTGAAGCTTTCTTT. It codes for CASSPPSSEAFF.

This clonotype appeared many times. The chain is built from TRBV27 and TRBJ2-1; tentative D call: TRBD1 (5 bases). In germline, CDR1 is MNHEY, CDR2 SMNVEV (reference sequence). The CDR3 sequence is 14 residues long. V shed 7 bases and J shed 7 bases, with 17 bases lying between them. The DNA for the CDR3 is TGTGCCAGCAATACCGCAGGGATAGGGAATGAGCAGTTCTTC. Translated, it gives CASNTAGIGNEQFF.

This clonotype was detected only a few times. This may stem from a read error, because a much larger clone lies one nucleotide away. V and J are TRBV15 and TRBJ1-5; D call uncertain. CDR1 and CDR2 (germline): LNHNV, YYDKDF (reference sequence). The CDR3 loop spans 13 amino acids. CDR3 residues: CVTSKGINQPQHF. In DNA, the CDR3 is TGTGTCACCAGCAAAGGGATCAATCAGCCCCAGCATTTT.

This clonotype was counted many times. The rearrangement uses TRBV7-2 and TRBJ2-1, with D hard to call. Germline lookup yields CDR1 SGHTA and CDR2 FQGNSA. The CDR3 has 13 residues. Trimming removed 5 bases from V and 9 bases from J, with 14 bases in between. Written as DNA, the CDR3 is TGTGCCAGCAGCCCGACGACTTGGGGTGAGCAGTTCTTC. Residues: CASSPTTWGEQFF. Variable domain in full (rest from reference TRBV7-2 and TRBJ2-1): GAGVSQSPSNKVTEKGKDVELRCDPISGHTALYWYRQSLGQGLEFLIYFQGNSAPDKSGLPSDRFSAERTGGSVSTLTIQRTQQEDSAVYLCASSPTTWGEQFFGPGTRLTVL.

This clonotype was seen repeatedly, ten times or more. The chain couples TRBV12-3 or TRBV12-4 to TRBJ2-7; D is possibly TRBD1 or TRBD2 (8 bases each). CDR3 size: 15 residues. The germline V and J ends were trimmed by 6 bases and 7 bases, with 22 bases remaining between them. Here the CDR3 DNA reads TGTGCCAGCAGACAGGGGGGACTAGGCCCCTGGGAGCAGTACTTC. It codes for CASRQGGLGPWEQYF.

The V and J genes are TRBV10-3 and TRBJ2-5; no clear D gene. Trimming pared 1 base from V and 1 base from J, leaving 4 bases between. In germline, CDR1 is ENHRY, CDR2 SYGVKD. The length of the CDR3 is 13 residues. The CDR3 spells CAISEWGQETQYF. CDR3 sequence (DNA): TGTGCCATCAGTGAGTGGGGCCAAGAGACCCAGTACTTC.

The CDR3 DNA sequence: TGTGCCACCAGCCCGTACCAAGAGACCCAGTACTTC. This translates into CATSPYQETQYF. The chain couples TRBV15 to TRBJ2-5; D uncertain. Looked up from germline, CDR1 is LNHNV and CDR2 is YYDKDF (reference sequence). V lost 5 bases and J 0 bases, leaving 4 bases between the germline ends. There are 12 residues in the CDR3.

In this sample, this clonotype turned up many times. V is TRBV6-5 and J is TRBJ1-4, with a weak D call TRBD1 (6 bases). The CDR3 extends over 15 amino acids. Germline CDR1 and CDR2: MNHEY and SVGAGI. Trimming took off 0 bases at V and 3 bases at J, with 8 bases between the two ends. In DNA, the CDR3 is TGTGCCAGCAGTTACTCGGGGGCAGCTAATGAAAAACTGTTTTTT. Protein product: CASSYSGAANEKLFF.

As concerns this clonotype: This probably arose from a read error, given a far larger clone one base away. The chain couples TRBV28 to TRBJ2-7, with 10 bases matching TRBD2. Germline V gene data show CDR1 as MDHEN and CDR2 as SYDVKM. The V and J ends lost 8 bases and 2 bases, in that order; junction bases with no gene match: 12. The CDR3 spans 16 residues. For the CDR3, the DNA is TGTGCCAGCGGTTCCGTAGCGGGGGGATCACCCTACGAGCAGTACTTC. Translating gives CASGSVAGGSPYEQYF.

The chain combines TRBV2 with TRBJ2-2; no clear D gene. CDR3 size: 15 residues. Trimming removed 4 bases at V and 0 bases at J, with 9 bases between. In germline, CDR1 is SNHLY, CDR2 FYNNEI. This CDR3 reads CASSAVTTNTGELFF. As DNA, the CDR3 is TGTGCCAGCAGTGCGGTGACAACGAACACCGGGGAGCTGTTTTTT. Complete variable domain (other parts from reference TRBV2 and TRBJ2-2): EPEVTQTPSHQVTQMGQEVILRCVPISNHLYFYWYRQILGQKVEFLVSFYNNEISEKSEIFDDQFSVERPDGSNFTLKIRSTKLEDSAMYFCASSAVTTNTGELFFGEGSRLTVL.

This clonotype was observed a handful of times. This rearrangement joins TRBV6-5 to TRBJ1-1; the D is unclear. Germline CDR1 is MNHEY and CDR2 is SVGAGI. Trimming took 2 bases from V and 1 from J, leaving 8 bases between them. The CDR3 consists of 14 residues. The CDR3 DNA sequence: TGTGCCAGCAGTTACGGTCATACGAACACTGAAGCTTTCTTT. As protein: CASSYGHTNTEAFF.

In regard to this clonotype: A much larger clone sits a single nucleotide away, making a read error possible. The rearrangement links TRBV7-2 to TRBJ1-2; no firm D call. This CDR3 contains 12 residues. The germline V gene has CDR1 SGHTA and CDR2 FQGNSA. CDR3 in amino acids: CAGSDAREGYTF. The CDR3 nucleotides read TGTGCCGGCAGCGACGCCCGGGAAGGCTACACCTTC.

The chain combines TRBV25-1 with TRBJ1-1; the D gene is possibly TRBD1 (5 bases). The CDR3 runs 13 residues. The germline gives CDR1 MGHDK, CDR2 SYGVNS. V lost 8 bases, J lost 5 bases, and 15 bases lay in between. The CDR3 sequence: CASCFGGGTEAFF. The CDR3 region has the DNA TGTGCCAGCTGTTTCGGGGGGGGTACTGAAGCTTTCTTT. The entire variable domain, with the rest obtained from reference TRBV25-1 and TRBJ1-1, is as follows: EADIYQTPRYLVIGTGKKITLECSQTMGHDKMYWYQQDPGMELHLIHYSYGVNSTEKGDLSSESTVSRIRTEHFPLTLESARPSHTSQYLCASCFGGGTEAFFGQGTRLTVV.

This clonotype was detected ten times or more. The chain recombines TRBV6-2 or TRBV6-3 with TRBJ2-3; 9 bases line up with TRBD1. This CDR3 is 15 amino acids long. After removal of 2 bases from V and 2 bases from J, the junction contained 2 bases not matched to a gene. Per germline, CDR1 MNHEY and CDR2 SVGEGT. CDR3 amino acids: CASSYRTGATDTQYF. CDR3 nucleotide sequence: TGTGCCAGCAGTTACCGGACAGGGGCCACAGATACGCAGTATTTT.

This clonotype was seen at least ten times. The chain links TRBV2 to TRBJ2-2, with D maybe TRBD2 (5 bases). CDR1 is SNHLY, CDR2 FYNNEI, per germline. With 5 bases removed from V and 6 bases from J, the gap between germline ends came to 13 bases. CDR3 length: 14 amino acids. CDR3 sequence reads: CASSRTGGPGELFF. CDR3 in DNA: TGTGCCAGCAGTCGGACTGGAGGCCCCGGGGAGCTGTTTTTT.

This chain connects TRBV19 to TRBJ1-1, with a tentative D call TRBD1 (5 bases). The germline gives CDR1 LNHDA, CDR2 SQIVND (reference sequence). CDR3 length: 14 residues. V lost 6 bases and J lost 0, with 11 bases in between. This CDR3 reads CASRAWGMNTEAFF. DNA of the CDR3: TGTGCCAGTAGAGCGTGGGGGATGAACACTGAAGCTTTCTTT.

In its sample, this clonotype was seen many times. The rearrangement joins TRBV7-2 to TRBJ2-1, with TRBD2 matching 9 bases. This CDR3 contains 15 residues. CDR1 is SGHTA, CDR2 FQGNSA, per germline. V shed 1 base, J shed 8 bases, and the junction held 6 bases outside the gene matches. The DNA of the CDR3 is TGTGCCAGCAGCTTAGTTGCGGGGGGGCTCCATGAGCAGTTCTTC. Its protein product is CASSLVAGGLHEQFF.

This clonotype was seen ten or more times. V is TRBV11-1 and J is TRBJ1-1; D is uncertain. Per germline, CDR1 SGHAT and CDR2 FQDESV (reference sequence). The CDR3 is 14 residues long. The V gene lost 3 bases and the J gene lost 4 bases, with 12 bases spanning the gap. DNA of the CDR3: TGTGCCAGCAGCTTTTCGGGCGAGGGCACTGAAGCTTTCTTT. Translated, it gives CASSFSGEGTEAFF.

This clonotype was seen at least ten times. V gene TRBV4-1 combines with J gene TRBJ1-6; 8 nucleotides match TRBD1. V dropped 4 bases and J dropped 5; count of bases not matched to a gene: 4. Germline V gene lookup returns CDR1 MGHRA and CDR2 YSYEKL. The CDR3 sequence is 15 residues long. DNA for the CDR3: TGCGCCAGCAGCCGTGGACAGGGTAATAATTCACCCCTCCACTTT. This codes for CASSRGQGNNSPLHF.

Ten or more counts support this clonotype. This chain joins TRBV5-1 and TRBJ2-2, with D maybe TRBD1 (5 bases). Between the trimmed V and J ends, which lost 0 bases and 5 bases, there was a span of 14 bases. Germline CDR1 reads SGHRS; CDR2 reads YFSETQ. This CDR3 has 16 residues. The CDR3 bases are TGCGCCAGCAGCTTGGACGGCAGGGTTAGGACCGGGGAGCTGTTTTTT. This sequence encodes CASSLDGRVRTGELFF.

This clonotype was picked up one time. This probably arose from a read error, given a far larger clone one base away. This chain's CDR3 is CASSPRGGAEAFF. DNA for the CDR3: TGTGCCAGCAGCCCGAGGGGGGGGGCTGAAGCTTTCTTT. V is TRBV5-4 and J is TRBJ1-1; D may be TRBD1 (6 bases). The germline gives CDR1 SGHNT, CDR2 YYREEE (reference sequence). The ends were cut back, 4 bases at V and 6 bases at J, with 13 bases in the middle. This CDR3 comprises 13 residues.